This T cell receptor (beta chain) was observed in a study of tumor-infiltrating lymphocytes in primary liver carcinoma. CDR1 is SGHAT, CDR2 FQNNGV, per germline. CDR3 length: 13 residues. A primer in the constant region served to generate TCR beta cDNA from roughly 550 ng of total RNA. The TCR beta library was amplified through three nested multiplex PCR rounds in a modified ARM-PCR procedure. Amplification in the first two PCR rounds was performed using TRBV1-TRBV30 forward primers and a C-beta reverse primer for approximately 10 cycles each. TCRdb re-called the multiplex PCR reads through MiXCR, storing one row per CDR3 protein. The table includes around 170,000 distinct CDR3 sequences, roughly 60% detected once. The blood RNA (from unsorted whole blood) was obtained, and germline DNA was also extracted. This clonotype occurred a few times. Possible read error: a much larger clone is one base away.

Sequenced material: peripheral blood. The rearrangement links TRBV11-2 to TRBJ2-1; no definite D call. The receptor was isolated from a man in his forties or fifties with primary liver carcinoma and hepatitis B virus infection. CDR3 coding DNA: TGTGCCAGCAGCCCCCCCCTGTACAATGAGCAGCTCTTC. It encodes CASSPPLYNEQLF.